Listed below are T cell receptor beta chains from one sample, sequenced in a study of blood T cell repertoires in COVID-19. Measured with immunoSEQ multiplex PCR; TCRdb has only the in-frame clones, and not every one. The table lists around 130,000 clones, 75% to 90% of them singletons, with around 30% in the top ten. Sequencing was carried out using peripheral blood. The receptors here all came from a man between 65 and 85 years old with active or convalescent COVID-19. CDR3s include the opening cysteine and the closing phenylalanine or tryptophan. The D gene is left open where the match is weak. Expanded clones are given a class, and other clones once, few, many or no size at all.

15	TRBV5-1	-	-	TRBJ1-3	CASSLVGSSGNTIYF	TGCGCCAGCAGCTTGGTCGGGAGCTCTGGAAACACCATATATTTT
16	TRBV28	-	TRBD2	TRBJ2-2	CASSPRTSGIYGELFF	TGTGCCAGCAGTCCCCGGACTAGCGGGATATACGGGGAGCTGTTTTTT
15	TRBV27	-	TRBD1	TRBJ2-7	CASSSRTGASYEQYF	TGTGCCAGCAGTTCCCGGACAGGCGCCTCCTACGAGCAGTACTTC
16	TRBV10-3	-	TRBD1	TRBJ2-7	CAISESEGTGVYEQYF	TGTGCCATCAGTGAGTCGGAGGGGACAGGGGTCTACGAGCAGTACTTC
16	TRBV13	once	TRBD2	TRBJ2-7	CASSSRTSAQDYEQYF	TGTGCCAGCAGCTCTCGAACTAGCGCTCAAGACTACGAGCAGTACTTC
16	TRBV7-2	-	TRBD1	TRBJ1-5	CASSFGGGQGNQPQHF	TGTGCCAGCAGCTTTGGGGGAGGACAGGGGAATCAGCCCCAGCATTTT
12	TRBV7-9	-	-	TRBJ1-4	CASSSRSGGLFF	TGTGCCAGCAGCTCCCGGAGCGGGGGCCTGTTTTTT
18	TRBV18	-	TRBD1	TRBJ1-1	CASSPRGLDRVFDTEAFF	TGTGCCAGCTCACCGCGCGGACTTGACAGGGTTTTCGACACTGAAGCTTTCTTT
15	TRBV5-1	-	TRBD1	TRBJ1-1	CASSTPRQGGTEAFF	TGCGCCAGCAGCACGCCTAGGCAGGGGGGTACTGAAGCTTTCTTT
16	TRBV2	-	TRBD2	TRBJ2-1	CASSGTSGSSYNEQFF	TGTGCCAGCAGTGGGACTAGCGGGAGCTCCTACAATGAGCAGTTCTTC
16	TRBV7-2	-	-	TRBJ2-4	CASSLPPGFSKNIQYF	TGTGCCAGCAGCTTACCACCAGGGTTTTCCAAAAACATTCAGTACTTC
16	TRBV6-2/TRBV6-3	-	TRBD1	TRBJ1-1	CASSYPGQGLNTEAFF	TGTGCCAGCAGTTACCCGGGACAGGGTTTGAACACTGAAGCTTTCTTT
14	TRBV30	-	TRBD1	TRBJ1-4	CAWNHRDRLEKLFF	TGTGCCTGGAACCACCGGGACAGGCTTGAAAAACTGTTTTTT
17	TRBV28	-	-	TRBJ1-3	CASSPPSVPSPGNTIYF	TGTGCCAGCAGTCCGCCCAGTGTCCCTTCCCCTGGAAACACCATATATTTT
14	TRBV30	-	-	TRBJ2-7	CAWSHLGLPYEQYF	TGTGCCTGGAGTCACTTGGGACTCCCCTACGAGCAGTACTTC
15	TRBV6-6	-	-	TRBJ2-7	CASSYVQAKTYEQYF	TGTGCCAGCAGTTATGTTCAGGCAAAGACCTACGAGCAGTACTTC
15	TRBV6-6	-	-	TRBJ2-7	CASSTGLLRSYEQYF	TGTGCCAGCAGTACAGGGTTACTTCGTTCCTACGAGCAGTACTTC
16	TRBV28	-	TRBD2	TRBJ2-2	CASRGLAGVNTGELFF	TGTGCCAGCAGAGGCCTAGCGGGAGTAAACACCGGGGAGCTGTTTTTT
16	TRBV7-6	-	-	TRBJ1-2	CASSLGQPRGNYGYTF	TGTGCCAGCAGCTTAGGACAGCCTAGGGGGAACTATGGCTACACCTTC
16	TRBV10-1	once	TRBD1	TRBJ1-5	CASREGQGNTNQPQHF	TGCGCCAGCAGAGAAGGACAGGGGAATACCAATCAGCCCCAGCATTTT
16	TRBV24-1	-	-	TRBJ2-1	CATSDLSSGYLNEQFF	TGTGCCACCAGTGATTTATCCAGCGGTTATCTCAATGAGCAGTTCTTC
13	TRBV7-9	-	TRBD1	TRBJ1-2	CASSSTGVYGYTF	TGTGCCAGCAGCTCGACAGGGGTTTATGGCTACACCTTC